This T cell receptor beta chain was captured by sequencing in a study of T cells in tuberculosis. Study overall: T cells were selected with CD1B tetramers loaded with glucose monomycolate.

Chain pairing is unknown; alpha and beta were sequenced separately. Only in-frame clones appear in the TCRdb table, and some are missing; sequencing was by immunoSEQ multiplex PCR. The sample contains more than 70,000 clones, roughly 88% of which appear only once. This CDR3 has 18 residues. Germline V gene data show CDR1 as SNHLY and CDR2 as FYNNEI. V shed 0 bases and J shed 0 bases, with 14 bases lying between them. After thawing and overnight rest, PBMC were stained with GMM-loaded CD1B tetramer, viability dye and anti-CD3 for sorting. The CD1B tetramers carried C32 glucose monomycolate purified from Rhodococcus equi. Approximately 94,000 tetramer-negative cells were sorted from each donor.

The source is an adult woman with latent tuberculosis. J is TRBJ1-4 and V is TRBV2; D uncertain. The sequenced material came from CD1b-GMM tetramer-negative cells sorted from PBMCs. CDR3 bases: TGTGCCAGCAGTGAAGCGCTTGTGGGCTCCGCAACTAATGAAAAACTGTTTTTT. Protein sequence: CASSEALVGSATNEKLFF.